These 30 T cell receptor beta chains originate from one sample sequenced in a study of T cell clonality in common variable immunodeficiency. The protocol was immunoSEQ multiplex PCR, while the TCRdb copy is restricted to in-frame clones and leaves out a portion. Observed in the sample are 50,000 to 60,000 clones, none of them singletons. Sequencing used peripheral blood mononuclear cells. Receptors originate from a person aged 18-69 years in good health.

This clone was found many times. The read ends 3 residues early relative to the CDR3; the germline J gene fills the gap. The J gene is TRBJ2-3, the V gene TRBV10-3; 8 bases match TRBD1. The ends lost 0 bases at V and 2 bases at J; junction bases unmatched: 7. Germline V gives CDR1 ENHRY, CDR2 SYGVKD. The CDR3 runs to 17 residues. The chain's CDR3 is CAISESGQERITDTQYF. The DNA read from the CDR3 is TGTGCCATCAGTGAGTCGGGACAGGAAAGGATCACAGATACG.

This clone was observed at least ten times. Read data end 3 residues before the CDR3 end; the end is taken from the germline J gene. The chain couples TRBV7-2 to TRBJ1-4; no clear D. The CDR3 is 14 residues long. V was shortened by 6 bases and J by 7 bases, with 15 bases between the two germline ends. In germline, CDR1 is SGHTA, CDR2 FQGNSA. Partial CDR3 DNA: TGTGCCAGCAGATTGGACTCCAGGACTGAAAAA. Translating gives CASRLDSRTEK. The CDR3 reads in full as CASRLDSRTEKLFF. Combining the CDR3 with reference TRBV7-2 and TRBJ1-4 gives the whole variable domain GAGVSQSPSNKVTEKGKDVELRCDPISGHTALYWYRQSLGQGLEFLIYFQGNSAPDKSGLPSDRFSAERTGGSVSTLTIQRTQQEDSAVYLCASRLDSRTEKLFFGSGTQLSVL.

This clone was recorded a few times. The observed sequence ends 3 residues before the CDR3 terminus, with the missing tail filled in from the germline J gene. The rearrangement links TRBV6-2 or TRBV6-3 to TRBJ1-2, with 9 bases that match TRBD1. The CDR3 is made up of 17 amino acids. From germline, CDR1 is MNHEY and CDR2 SVGEGT. The CDR3 loop is CASSYPTGGIRTDTYTF. The CDR3 bases that were read are TGTGCCAGCAGTTATCCCACAGGGGGCATTAGGACAGATACC.

This clone has a count of ten or more. The CDR3 is cut off 3 residues early in the read; its end comes from the germline J gene. The chain recombines TRBV11-2 with TRBJ2-5, with TRBD2 as a possible D gene (5 bases). This CDR3 is 15 amino acids long. Trimming left V 4 bases short and J 5 bases short, with 17 bases between. Germline V gene sequence: CDR1 SGHAT, CDR2 FQNNGV. The covered CDR3 bases are TGTGCCAGCAGCTCGATCGCCGGGGATTCGGAGACC. It codes for CASSSIAGDSET. The whole CDR3 sequence reads CASSSIAGDSETQYF.

This clone has a handful of counts. The CDR3 end falls 3 residues outside the read, so it is completed with the germline J gene. The chain has TRBV6-1 and TRBJ2-7; 7 nucleotides match TRBD1. This CDR3 has 15 amino acids. Germline CDR1 is MNHNS and CDR2 is SASEGT. After removal of 5 bases from V and 5 bases from J, the junction contained 12 bases not matched to a gene. The CDR3 here is CASSKGIGGYDEQYF. CDR3 DNA (partial): TGTGCCAGCAGTAAAGGGATAGGGGGCTACGACGAG.

This clone occurred a few times. The read comes to an end 3 residues before the CDR3 does, leaving the germline J gene to fill in the end. The chain is built from TRBV2 and TRBJ1-2, with 7 bases lining up with TRBD1. Germline CDR1 reads SNHLY; CDR2 reads FYNNEI. The length of the CDR3 is 14 residues. V trimming: 7 bases; J trimming: 6 bases; junction bases outside the gene matches: 11. CDR3 protein: CASTTDRHENGYTF. The CDR3 bases that were read are TGTGCCAGCACCACGGACAGGCATGAAAATGGC.

The sample holds many counts of this clone. The CDR3 loop is CSAAGTDTQYF. CDR3 DNA, as far as it was read: TGCAGTGCTGCAGGAACAGATACG. This chain uses TRBV20-1 with TRBJ2-3; D remains unclear. The read gets to within 3 residues of the CDR3 end, and the germline J gene fills in the rest. CDR3 length: 11 residues. The V and J ends lost 5 bases and 3 bases respectively, with 6 bases between them. The germline V gene has CDR1 DFQATT and CDR2 SNEGSKA (reference sequence).

This clone came up many times. The part of the CDR3 DNA that was read is TGTGCCAGCACCGTACTAGCGGGGGGAGGAGAGACC. This translates into CASTVLAGGGET. The complete CDR3 sequence is CASTVLAGGGETQYF. The chain employs TRBV2 and TRBJ2-5; 12 nucleotides line up with TRBD2. With the read ending 3 residues before the CDR3 end, the germline J gene is used to fill in that end. Trimming at V came to 7 bases and at J to 4 bases, leaving 7 bases not matched to a gene. CDR3 length equals 15 residues. CDR1 is SNHLY and CDR2 is FYNNEI in the germline V gene.

This clone was detected many times. Read data end 3 residues before the CDR3 end; the end is taken from the germline J gene. The gene calls are TRBV5-1 and TRBJ1-1, with TRBD1 matching over 7 bases. Trimming removed 4 bases from V and 1 base from J; junction bases left unmatched: 7. Germline-derived CDR1 and CDR2 are SGHRS and YFSETQ. The CDR3 spans 15 residues. CDR3 DNA, as far as it was read: TGCGCCAGCAGCCCGACAGGGTACTCGAACACTGAA. Protein: CASSPTGYSNTE. The whole CDR3 sequence reads CASSPTGYSNTEAFF.

This clone occurred many times. Sequencing ends 3 residues short of the CDR3 end; the germline J gene provides the rest. This chain uses TRBV5-6 with TRBJ1-2; the D is unclear. V lost 2 bases and J 5 bases, leaving 7 bases between the germline ends. CDR1 SGHDT and CDR2 YYEEEE come from the germline V gene. This CDR3 spans 12 amino acids. CDR3 sequence: CASSLKGYGYTF. The sequenced CDR3 bases are TGTGCCAGCAGCTTAAAGGGTTATGGC.

In its sample, this clone was seen a few times. The sequence runs out 3 residues before the end of the CDR3; the remainder is reconstructed from the germline J gene. This chain uses TRBV19 with TRBJ1-2; D is undetermined. The CDR3 spans 16 residues. Germline values: CDR1 LNHDA, CDR2 SQIVND (reference sequence). The CDR3 region is CASSITAGGSYNDYTF. The part of the CDR3 DNA that was read is TGTGCCAGTAGTATAACAGCGGGAGGATCCTACAATGAC.

This clone came up many times. The read ends 3 residues shy of where the CDR3 ends; the end is completed using the germline J gene. The V and J genes are TRBV7-6 and TRBJ1-4; 7 positions agree with TRBD1. Germline lookup yields CDR1 SGHVS and CDR2 FNYEAQ. Trimming took 2 bases from V and 8 from J; bases not matched to a gene: 5. The CDR3 is 14 residues long. The CDR3 DNA, read in part, is TGTGCCAGCAGCTTAATTACAGGGGCGGAAAAA. This gives the protein CASSLITGAEK. The whole CDR3 reads CASSLITGAEKLFF.

The table lists this clone with many counts. A junction boundary mismatches the germline segment, possibly from a read error. The CDR3 end lies 3 residues beyond the end of the read and is filled in from the germline J gene. This specimen includes other DNA sequences encoding the same CDR3. The rearrangement joins TRBV30 to TRBJ1-6, with TRBD1 matching 9 bases. CDR1 is GTSNPN, CDR2 SVGIG, per germline (reference sequence). This CDR3 has 17 residues. The part of the CDR3 DNA that was read is TGTGCCTGGAGTGTACGGGGGACAGGGACCCATAATTCGCCC. Translation: CAWSVRGTGTHNSP. The entire CDR3 protein reads CAWSVRGTGTHNSPLHF.

The table lists this clone with many counts. The CDR3 end falls 3 residues outside the read, so it is completed with the germline J gene. The chain couples TRBV7-3 to TRBJ2-1; 8 bases fit TRBD2. This CDR3 has 15 amino acids. Germline V gives CDR1 SGHTA, CDR2 FQGTGA. V lost 1 base and J lost 4; bases outside the gene matches: 3. CDR3 bases read: TGTGCCAGCAGCTTAAGGGGACTAGGTTACAATGAG. Translating it yields CASSLRGLGYNE. The entire CDR3 sequence reads CASSLRGLGYNEQFF.

Ten or more counts support this clone. The CDR3 end falls 3 residues outside the read, so it is completed with the germline J gene. The chain employs TRBV7-6 and TRBJ1-4; 9 positions match TRBD1. Germline lookup yields CDR1 SGHVS and CDR2 FNYEAQ. This CDR3 contains 15 residues. Trimming cost V 6 bases and J 5 bases; bases outside gene matches: 7. The sequenced CDR3 bases are TGTGCCAGCAGTTCGAGACAGGGGGGAAATGAAAAA. Protein: CASSSRQGGNEK. The whole CDR3 region reads CASSSRQGGNEKLFF.

There are many counts of this clone. Other DNA sequences from this sample encode an identical CDR3 as well. The DNA read from the CDR3 is TGCGCCAGCAGCTCACAATGGACAGGCTCCATAACCCTCTCTGGAAACACC. This sequence encodes CASSSQWTGSITLSGNT. The whole CDR3 sequence is CASSSQWTGSITLSGNTIYF. The chain combines TRBV5-1 with TRBJ1-3, with TRBD1 matching over 7 bases. Read coverage stops 3 residues before the CDR3 terminus; the germline J gene supplies the remainder. Germline V gene lookup returns CDR1 SGHRS and CDR2 YFSETQ. Germline trimming cut 3 bases from V and 0 bases from J; bases unmatched to any gene: 18. This CDR3 comprises 20 residues.

Ten or more counts support this clone. The read ends 3 residues before the CDR3 terminus; that terminus is restored from the germline J gene. The chain has TRBV2 and TRBJ1-2; TRBD1 matches 7 bases. CDR1 and CDR2 from the germline V gene are SNHLY and FYNNEI. The CDR3 contains 12 residues. The CDR3 is CASSIGGDGYTF. The covered CDR3 bases are TGTGCCAGCAGTATAGGGGGCGACGGC.

There are many counts of this clone. The read falls 3 residues short of the CDR3 end, and the missing part is taken from the germline J gene. The chain is built from TRBV20-1 and TRBJ2-1; D not resolved. Trimming took off 0 bases at V and 4 bases at J, with 10 bases between the two ends. Germline lookup yields CDR1 DFQATT and CDR2 SNEGSKA (reference sequence). The CDR3 consists of 14 residues. CDR3 amino acids: CSAREGRIYNEQFF. The DNA read from the CDR3 is TGCAGTGCTAGAGAGGGCAGGATTTACAATGAG.

This clone was seen at least ten times. From the germline J gene comes the end of the CDR3, since the read stops 3 residues before it. V and J are TRBV19 and TRBJ2-1, with D uncertain. Germline loops: CDR1 LNHDA, CDR2 SQIVND (reference sequence). Between the trimmed V and J ends, which lost 5 bases and 3 bases, there was a span of 5 bases. The CDR3 totals 12 residues. CDR3 amino acids: CASSPGYNEQFF. The CDR3 bases that were read are TGTGCCAGTAGTCCGGGCTACAATGAG.

This clone was found many times. The CDR3 protein is CASSLAGNYGYTF. CDR3 DNA, as far as it was read: TGTGCCAGCAGCTTAGCAGGGAACTATGGC. This chain uses TRBV7-2 with TRBJ1-2; D unresolved. From the germline J gene comes the end of the CDR3, since the read stops 3 residues before it. This CDR3 comprises 13 residues. The germline V and J ends were trimmed by 0 bases and 2 bases, with 4 bases remaining between them. CDR1 and CDR2 from the germline V gene are SGHTA and FQGNSA.

This clone was recorded many times. The sequenced part of the CDR3 DNA is TGTGCCAGCAGGATCGGAGGGCCCGCAGATACG. Translating gives CASRIGGPADT. The full CDR3 sequence reads CASRIGGPADTQYF. The rearrangement links TRBV2 to TRBJ2-3; tentative D call: TRBD2 (6 bases). Read data end 3 residues before the CDR3 end; the end is taken from the germline J gene. From germline, CDR1 is SNHLY and CDR2 FYNNEI. V was pared by 6 bases and J by 4 bases, with 14 bases between. CDR3 length: 14 amino acids.

This clone was recorded many times. The sequenced fragment ends 3 residues before the CDR3 boundary, so the rest is inferred from the germline J gene. The chain links TRBV5-1 to TRBJ2-1, with 10 bases that match TRBD2. With 0 bases clipped from V and 9 bases from J, the junction kept 9 bases outside the gene matches. Germline CDR1 reads SGHRS; CDR2 reads YFSETQ. The CDR3 consists of 16 residues. The chain's CDR3 is CASSLEVTASGSEQFF. CDR3 DNA (partial): TGCGCCAGCAGCTTGGAGGTAACGGCTAGCGGGAGTGAG.

In this sample, this clone turned up many times. The CDR3 end lies 3 residues beyond the end of the read and is filled in from the germline J gene. This chain links TRBV7-2 with TRBJ1-2; the D gene is possibly TRBD1 (5 bases). Germline CDR1 SGHTA, CDR2 FQGNSA. The CDR3 consists of 13 residues. Trimming pared 5 bases from V and 6 bases from J, leaving 13 bases between. The sequenced part of the CDR3 DNA is TGTGCCAGCAGCCAGGTCGGAGGGGATGGC. It yields the protein CASSQVGGDG. The whole CDR3 protein reads CASSQVGGDGYTF.

This clone was seen a few times. The junction differs from germline at one of its ends, possibly a read error. The sequenced fragment ends 3 residues before the CDR3 boundary, so the rest is inferred from the germline J gene. J is TRBJ1-3 and V is TRBV6-1, with no clear D. Looked up from germline, CDR1 is MNHNS and CDR2 is SASEGT. The CDR3 consists of 11 residues. CDR3 sequence reads: CASREGNTIYF. Partial CDR3 DNA: TGTGCCTCCCGTGAAGGAAACACA.

This clone has ten or more counts. The CDR3 goes on 3 residues after the read ends, and that part is filled in from the germline J gene. The gene calls are TRBV5-1 and TRBJ2-5; 8 nucleotides match TRBD2. CDR3 length equals 17 residues. V dropped 0 bases and J dropped 0; count of bases not matched to a gene: 7. Germline assignment: CDR1 SGHRS and CDR2 YFSETQ. CDR3: CASSLALAGPYQETQYF. The sequenced CDR3 bases are TGCGCCAGCAGCTTGGCCTTAGCGGGACCGTACCAAGAGACC.

The table lists this clone with many counts. The CDR3 goes on 3 residues after the read ends, and that part is filled in from the germline J gene. The rearrangement joins TRBV5-1 to TRBJ2-2, with TRBD1 matching over 7 bases. Germline V gene sequence: CDR1 SGHRS, CDR2 YFSETQ. J gave up 4 bases and V 3 bases, and 3 bases lay outside the gene matches. This CDR3 comprises 14 residues. CDR3 sequence reads: CASSWGQLTGELFF. The covered CDR3 bases are TGCGCCAGCAGCTGGGGACAGCTCACCGGGGAG.

Remarks on this clone: One end of the junction is discordant with germline, which a read error may explain. The CDR3 end lies 3 residues beyond the end of the read and is filled in from the germline J gene. The same CDR3 arises from other DNA sequences in this sample as well. The V gene is TRBV18, the J gene TRBJ1-3; 9 bases agree with TRBD1. This CDR3 is 17 amino acids long. CDR1 and CDR2 (germline): KGHSH, LQKENI. The sequenced CDR3 bases are TGTGCCAGCTCACCATTGGCGAGGACAGGGGTTGGAAACACA. Translation gives CASSPLARTGVGNT. The CDR3 reads in full as CASSPLARTGVGNTIYF.

This clone was picked up many times. The read terminates 3 residues before the CDR3 end, so the remaining end is supplied by the germline J gene. V is TRBV7-9 and J is TRBJ2-1; D is perhaps TRBD1 (5 bases). V gave up 0 bases and J gave up 8 bases, with 14 bases separating them. CDR3 size: 15 residues. Germline values: CDR1 SEHNR, CDR2 FQNEAQ (reference sequence). The covered CDR3 bases are TGTGCCAGCAGCTTAGCGCAGGGATCAGTAGATGAG. This sequence encodes CASSLAQGSVDE. The entire CDR3 is CASSLAQGSVDEQFF. Combining the CDR3 with reference TRBV7-9 and TRBJ2-1 gives the whole variable domain DTGVSQNPRHKITKRGQNVTFRCDPISEHNRLYWYRQTLGQGPEFLTYFQNEAQLEKSRLLSDRFSAERPKGSFSTLEIQRTEQGDSAMYLCASSLAQGSVDEQFFGPGTRLTVL.

Ten or more counts support this clone. The sequenced fragment ends 3 residues before the CDR3 boundary, so the rest is inferred from the germline J gene. Other nucleotide sequences in the sample specify the same CDR3. This chain joins TRBV11-2 and TRBJ1-3; the match to TRBD1 covers 7 bases. Germline-derived CDR1 and CDR2 are SGHAT and FQNNGV. The CDR3 has 15 amino acids. The junction had 6 bases not matched to a gene; V was cut back by 5 bases and J by 2 bases. The CDR3 is CASSAQTGTGNTIYF. Incomplete CDR3 DNA: TGTGCCAGCAGCGCTCAGACAGGGACTGGAAACACC.

This clone was recorded many times. The read terminates 3 residues before the CDR3 end, so the remaining end is supplied by the germline J gene. The chain carries TRBV7-2 and TRBJ1-1; D gene uncertain. CDR1 is SGHTA and CDR2 is FQGNSA in the germline V gene. This CDR3 is built from 14 residues. V lost 1 base and J 2 bases, leaving 8 bases between the germline ends. Partial CDR3 DNA: TGTGCCAGCAGCTTAGAAGCAAGAAACACTGAA. Protein: CASSLEARNTE. The full CDR3 is CASSLEARNTEAFF.